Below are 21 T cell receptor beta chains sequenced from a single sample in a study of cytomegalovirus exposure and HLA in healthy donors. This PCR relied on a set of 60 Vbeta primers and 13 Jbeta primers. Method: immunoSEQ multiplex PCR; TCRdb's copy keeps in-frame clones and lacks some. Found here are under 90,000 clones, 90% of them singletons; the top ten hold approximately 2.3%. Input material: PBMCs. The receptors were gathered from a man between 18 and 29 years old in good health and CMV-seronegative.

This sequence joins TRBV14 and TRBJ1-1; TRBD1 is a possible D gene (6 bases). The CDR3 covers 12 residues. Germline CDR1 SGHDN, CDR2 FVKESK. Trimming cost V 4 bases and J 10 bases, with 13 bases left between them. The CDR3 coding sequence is TGTGCCAGCAGCCCTAGGGGGTTGGGAGCTTTCTTT. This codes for CASSPRGLGAFF.

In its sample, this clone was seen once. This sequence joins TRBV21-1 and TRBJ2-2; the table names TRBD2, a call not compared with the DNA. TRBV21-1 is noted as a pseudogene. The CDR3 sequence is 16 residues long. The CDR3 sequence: CASTREGKANTGELFF. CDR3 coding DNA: TGTGCCAGCACCCGGGAAGGGAAGGCAAACACCGGGGAGCTGTTTTTT.

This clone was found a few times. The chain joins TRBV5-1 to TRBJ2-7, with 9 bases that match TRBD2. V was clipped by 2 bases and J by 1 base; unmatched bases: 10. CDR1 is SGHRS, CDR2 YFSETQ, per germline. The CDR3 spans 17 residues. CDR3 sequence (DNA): TGCGCCAGCAGCTTCAAGGTAGCGGGGGCTTCGTCCTACGAGCAGTACTTC. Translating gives CASSFKVAGASSYEQYF.

CDR3 in DNA: TGTGCCAGCAGCCAAGGCGACAGGGCGGCCTACGAGCAGTACTTC. Translation: CASSQGDRAAYEQYF. V and J are TRBV11-2 and TRBJ2-5; 7 positions agree with TRBD1. The last part of the DNA fits TRBJ2-7 better; the J call may be wrong. Per germline, CDR1 SGHAT and CDR2 FQNNGV. This CDR3 region has 15 residues.

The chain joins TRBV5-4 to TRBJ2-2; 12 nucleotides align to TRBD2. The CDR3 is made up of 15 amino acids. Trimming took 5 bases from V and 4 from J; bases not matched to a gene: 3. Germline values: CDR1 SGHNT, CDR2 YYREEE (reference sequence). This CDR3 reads CASRATSGSTGELFF. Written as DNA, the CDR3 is TGTGCCAGCAGAGCGACTAGCGGGAGCACCGGGGAGCTGTTTTTT.

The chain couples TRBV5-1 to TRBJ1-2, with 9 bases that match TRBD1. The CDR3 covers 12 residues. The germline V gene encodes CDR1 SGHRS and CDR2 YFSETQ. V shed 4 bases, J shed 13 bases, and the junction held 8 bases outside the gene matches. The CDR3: CASSIGQGRGTF. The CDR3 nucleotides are TGCGCCAGCAGCATAGGACAGGGGAGAGGCACCTTC. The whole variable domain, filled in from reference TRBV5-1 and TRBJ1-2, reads KAGVTQTPRYLIKTRGQQVTLSCSPISGHRSVSWYQQTPGQGLQFLFEYFSETQRNKGNFPGRFSGRQFSNSRSEMNVSTLELGDSALYLCASSIGQGRGTFGSGTRLTVV.

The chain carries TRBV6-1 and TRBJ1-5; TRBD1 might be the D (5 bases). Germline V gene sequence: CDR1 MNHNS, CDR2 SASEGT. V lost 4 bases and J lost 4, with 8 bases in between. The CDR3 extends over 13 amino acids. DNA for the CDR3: TGTGCCAGCAGTGCAGGGCCGAATCAGCCCCAGCATTTT. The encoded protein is CASSAGPNQPQHF.

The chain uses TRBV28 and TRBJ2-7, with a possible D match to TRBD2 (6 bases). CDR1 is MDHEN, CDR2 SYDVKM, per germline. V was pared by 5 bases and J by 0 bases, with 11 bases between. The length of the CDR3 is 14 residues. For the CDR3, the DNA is TGTGCCAGCAGTCAAGTACTAGCCTCCTACGAGCAGTACTTC. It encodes CASSQVLASYEQYF.

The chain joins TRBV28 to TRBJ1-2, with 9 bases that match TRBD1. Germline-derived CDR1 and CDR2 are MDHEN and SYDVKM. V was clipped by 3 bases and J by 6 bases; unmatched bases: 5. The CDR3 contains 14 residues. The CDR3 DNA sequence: TGTGCCAGCAGTTTGATAGACAGGGGGAATGGCTACACCTTC. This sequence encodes CASSLIDRGNGYTF.

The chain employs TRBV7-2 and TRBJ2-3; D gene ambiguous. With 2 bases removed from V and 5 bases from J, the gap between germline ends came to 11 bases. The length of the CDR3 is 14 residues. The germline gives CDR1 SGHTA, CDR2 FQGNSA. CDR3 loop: CASSLLSNGDTQYF. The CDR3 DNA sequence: TGTGCCAGCAGCTTACTATCGAATGGAGATACGCAGTATTTT.

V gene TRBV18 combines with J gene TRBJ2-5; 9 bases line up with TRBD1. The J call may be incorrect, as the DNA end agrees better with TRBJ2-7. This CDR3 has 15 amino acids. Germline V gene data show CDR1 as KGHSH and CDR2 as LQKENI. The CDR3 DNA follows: TGTGCCAGCTCACCAAAGGGACAGGGAACCTACGAGCAGTACTTC. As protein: CASSPKGQGTYEQYF.

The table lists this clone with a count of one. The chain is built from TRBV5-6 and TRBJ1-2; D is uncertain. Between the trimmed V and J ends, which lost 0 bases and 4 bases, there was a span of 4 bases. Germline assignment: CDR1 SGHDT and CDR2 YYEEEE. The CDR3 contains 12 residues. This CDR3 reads CASSLGAYGYTF. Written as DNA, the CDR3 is TGTGCCAGCAGCTTGGGGGCCTATGGCTACACCTTC.

CDR3 coding DNA: TGTGCCAGCAGTGAGGACAGGGGAGGGTCAGATACGCAGTATTTT. Its protein is CASSEDRGGSDTQYF. The chain links TRBV9 to TRBJ2-3; TRBD1 aligns across 9 bases. The germline gives CDR1 SGDLS, CDR2 YYNGEE. The V segment lost 5 bases and the J segment 4 bases; nucleotides outside the gene matches: 8. The CDR3 sequence is 15 residues long.

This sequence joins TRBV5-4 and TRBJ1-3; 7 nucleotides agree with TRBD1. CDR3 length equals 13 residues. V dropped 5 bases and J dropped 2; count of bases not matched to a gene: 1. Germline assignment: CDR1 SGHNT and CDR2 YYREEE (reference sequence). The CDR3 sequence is CASSQGAGNTIYF. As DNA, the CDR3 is TGTGCCAGCAGTCAGGGGGCTGGAAACACCATATATTTT.

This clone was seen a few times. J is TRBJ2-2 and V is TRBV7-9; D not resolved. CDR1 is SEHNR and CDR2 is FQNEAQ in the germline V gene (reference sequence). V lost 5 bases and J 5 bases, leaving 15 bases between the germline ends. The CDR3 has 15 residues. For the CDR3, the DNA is TGTGCCAGCAGCCCGTCGGGTATGTGGACCGGGGAGCTGTTTTTT. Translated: CASSPSGMWTGELFF. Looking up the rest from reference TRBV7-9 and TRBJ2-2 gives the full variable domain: DTGVSQNPRHKITKRGQNVTFRCDPISEHNRLYWYRQTLGQGPEFLTYFQNEAQLEKSRLLSDRFSAERPKGSFSTLEIQRTEQGDSAMYLCASSPSGMWTGELFFGEGSRLTVL.

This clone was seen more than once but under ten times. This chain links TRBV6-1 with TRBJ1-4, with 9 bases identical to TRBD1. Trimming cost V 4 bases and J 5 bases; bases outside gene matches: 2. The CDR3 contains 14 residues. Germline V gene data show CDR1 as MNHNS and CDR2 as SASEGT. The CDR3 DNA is TGTGCCAGCAGTGCCGGGACAGGGAATGAAAAACTGTTTTTT. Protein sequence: CASSAGTGNEKLFF.

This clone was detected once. The CDR3 sequence: CASHLGGSNTEAFF. As DNA, the CDR3 is TGTGCCAGCCACCTAGGGGGATCGAACACTGAAGCTTTCTTT. The V call is TRBV7-9, the J call TRBJ1-1; D might be TRBD1 (6 bases). The ends were cut back, 8 bases at V and 1 base at J, with 14 bases in the middle. Per the germline V gene, CDR1 is SEHNR and CDR2 is FQNEAQ (reference sequence). This CDR3 comprises 14 residues.

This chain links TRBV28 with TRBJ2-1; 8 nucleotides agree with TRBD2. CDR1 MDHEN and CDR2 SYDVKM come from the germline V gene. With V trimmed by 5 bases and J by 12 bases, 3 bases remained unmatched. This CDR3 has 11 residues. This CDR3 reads CASSPRGGQFF. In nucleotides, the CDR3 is TGTGCCAGCAGTCCCCGGGGGGGGCAGTTCTTC.

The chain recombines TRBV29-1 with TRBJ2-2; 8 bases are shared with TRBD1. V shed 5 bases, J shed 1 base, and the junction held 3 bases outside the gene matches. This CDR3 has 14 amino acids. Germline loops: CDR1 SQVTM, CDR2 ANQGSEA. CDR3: CSVRDRGNTGELFF. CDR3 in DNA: TGCAGCGTTCGCGACAGGGGGAACACCGGGGAGCTGTTTTTT.

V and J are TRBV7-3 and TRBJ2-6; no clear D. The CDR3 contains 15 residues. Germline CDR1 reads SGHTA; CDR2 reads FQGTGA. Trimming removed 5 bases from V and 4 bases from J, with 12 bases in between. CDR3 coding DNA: TGTGCCAGCAGCCGTTCGGGTTCCGGGGCCAACGTCCTGACTTTC. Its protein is CASSRSGSGANVLTF. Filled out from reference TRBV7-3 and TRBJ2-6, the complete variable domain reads GAGVSQTPSNKVTEKGKYVELRCDPISGHTALYWYRQSLGQGPEFLIYFQGTGAADDSGLPNDRFFAVRPEGSVSTLKIQRTERGDSAVYLCASSRSGSGANVLTFGAGSRLTVL.

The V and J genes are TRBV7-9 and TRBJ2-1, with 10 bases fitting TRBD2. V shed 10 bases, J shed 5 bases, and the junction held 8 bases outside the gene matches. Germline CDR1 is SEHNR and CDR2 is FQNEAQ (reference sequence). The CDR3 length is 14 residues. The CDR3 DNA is TGTGCCACAGAGCGGGAGGGGTCGGACAATGAGCAGTTCTTC. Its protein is CATEREGSDNEQFF.